The rows below give T cell receptor beta chains drawn from one sample of a study of CD8 T cells in ankylosing spondylitis. TCRdb reprocessed the 5' RACE reads with MiXCR, giving one entry per CDR3 protein. The sample has roughly 200,000 distinct CDR3 sequences, roughly 24% seen once. Sequencing input: blood, either unsorted or a sorted T cell fraction (not recorded which). Source of these receptors: a male donor with ankylosing spondylitis or in good health (not recorded which). Both conserved end residues are part of each CDR3. D genes are given only for firm matches. Expanded clones get a size class; other rows say once, few or many, or leave the size out.

clone_size	d_call	v_call	j_call	cdr3_nt	cdr3_aa
.	.	TRBV20-1	TRBJ2-3	TGCAGTGCAACCGACGCTTCTAGCACAGATACGCAGTATTTT	CSATDASSTDTQYF
many	TRBD2	TRBV3-1	TRBJ2-7	TGTGCCAGCAGCTCCGGGACTAGGGGCTACGAGCAGTACTTC	CASSSGTRGYEQYF
few	TRBD1	TRBV20-1	TRBJ2-1	TGCAGTGCTAAGACAGGGCAGGGGTTCAATGAGCAGTTCTTC	CSAKTGQGFNEQFF
.	.	TRBV20-1	TRBJ1-5	TGCAGTGCCCGTCTGGGGACGGAGAATCAGCCCCAGCATTTT	CSARLGTENQPQHF
few	TRBD2	TRBV29-1	TRBJ2-3	TGCAGCGTGACGACTAGCGGGAGTCGGACAGATACGCAGTATTTT	CSVTTSGSRTDTQYF
many	.	TRBV6-5	TRBJ2-2	TGTGCCAGCTTCGGGGGCACCGGGGAGCTGTTTTTT	CASFGGTGELFF
many	TRBD2	TRBV6-1	TRBJ2-3	TGTGCCAGCAGGGGTAGCGGGGCAATCACAGATACGCAGTATTTT	CASRGSGAITDTQYF
.	.	TRBV20-1	TRBJ1-1	TGCAGTGCTAGTCCAAGGTTGCTGGGCACTGAAGCTTTCTTT	CSASPRLLGTEAFF
.	TRBD2	TRBV20-1	TRBJ2-1	TGCAGTGCTAGATCGCCTAGCGGGAGCAATGAGCAGTTCTTC	CSARSPSGSNEQFF
many	TRBD1	TRBV4-1	TRBJ2-2	TGCGCCAGCAGCCAATCATTCCTGGACAGGGTTTTTCCGAACACCGGGGAGCTGTTTTTT	CASSQSFLDRVFPNTGELFF
.	.	TRBV19	TRBJ2-2	TGTGCCAGTAGTATTTCCCCGGTGGAGAACACCGGGGAGCTGTTTTTT	CASSISPVENTGELFF
many	.	TRBV5-1	TRBJ2-1	TGCGCCAGCAGCTTGGAGAGTAGCGGTGTTTACAATGAGCAGTTCTTC	CASSLESSGVYNEQFF
many	.	TRBV6-2/TRBV6-3	TRBJ2-7	TGTGCCAGCACCAACGAAACAGGGCCTACCCCCTGTTTGAAGTACTTC	CASTNETGPTPCLKYF
few	TRBD2	TRBV29-1	TRBJ2-5	TGCAGCGTTACTAGCGGGGGCTCCCAAGAGACCCAGTACTTC	CSVTSGGSQETQYF
many	.	TRBV7-2	TRBJ2-7	TGTGCCAGCAGCTTACTCGGACTAACCTACGAGCAGTACTTC	CASSLLGLTYEQYF
.	TRBD1	TRBV7-9	TRBJ1-3	TGTGCCAGCAGCGCCCGCGGGACAGCTTCTGGAAACACCATATATTTT	CASSARGTASGNTIYF
few	.	TRBV20-1	TRBJ2-1	TGCAGTGCTCTTTCGGGACGGGGTTCCTCCTACAATGAGCAGTTCTTC	CSALSGRGSSYNEQFF
many	.	TRBV2	TRBJ1-1	TGTGCCAGCAGTGTTCTGGAGAACACTGAAGCTTTCTTT	CASSVLENTEAFF
few	TRBD1	TRBV20-1	TRBJ2-7	TGCAGTGCGGGGAGGACAGGGCAAAGCTCCTACGAGCAGTACTTC	CSAGRTGQSSYEQYF
.	.	TRBV20-1	TRBJ2-6	TGCAGTCCACGTTCTGGGGCCAACGTCCTGACTTTC	CSPRSGANVLTF
few	TRBD1	TRBV24-1	TRBJ2-5	TGTGCCACCAGTGATTTCACAGGGGGTCAGGAGACCCAGTACTTC	CATSDFTGGQETQYF
many	.	TRBV20-1	TRBJ2-7	TGCAGTGCTAGAGAGCAGGTCCCCCCCTACGAGCAGTACTTC	CSAREQVPPYEQYF
.	.	TRBV29-1	TRBJ2-3	TGCAGCGTTGCAGGAACAGATACGCAGTATTTT	CSVAGTDTQYF
.	.	TRBV5-1	TRBJ2-1	TGCGCCAGCAGCCCTGTACCCAGCTCCTACAATGAGCAGTTCTTC	CASSPVPSSYNEQFF
.	TRBD1	TRBV29-1	TRBJ2-7	TGCAGCGTTGGCACCGGGACAGGGGGCTACGAGCAGTACTTC	CSVGTGTGGYEQYF
.	TRBD1	TRBV29-1	TRBJ1-5	TGCAGCCCTGCCGCGGGACAGGGCGATCAGCCCCAGCATTTT	CSPAAGQGDQPQHF
.	.	TRBV10-3	TRBJ1-1	TGTGCCATCAGTGATTTCGGGGGAGGCACTGAAGCTTTCTTT	CAISDFGGGTEAFF
.	.	TRBV6-5	TRBJ2-1	TGTGCCAGCAGTTACTCGTGGGAGTTTTACAATGAGCAGTTCTTC	CASSYSWEFYNEQFF
.	TRBD1	TRBV13	TRBJ2-5	TGTGCCAGCAGCCCCTCCCTTCGCAGGGGGCGTAGGGAGACCCAGTACTTC	CASSPSLRRGRRETQYF
.	.	TRBV12-3/TRBV12-4	TRBJ2-3	TGTGCCAGCACCAGGGGAATGGCGCAGTATTTT	CASTRGMAQYF